Each of the 10 T cell receptor beta chains below was sequenced from the same sample in a study of blood T cell repertoires in COVID-19. Generated by immunoSEQ multiplex PCR, the TCRdb table keeps only in-frame clones and is missing some. Found here are 200,000 to 300,000 clones, more than 80% of them singletons; the top ten hold around 0.87%. The sequencing input was PBMCs or T cells enriched from blood (not recorded which). These receptor sequences come from a man aged 45-65 years who had been exposed to COVID-19.

The J gene is TRBJ1-5, the V gene TRBV28; D might be TRBD1 (5 bases). CDR3 length equals 16 residues. Germline lookup yields CDR1 MDHEN and CDR2 SYDVKM. V lost 6 bases, J lost 5 bases, and 20 bases lay in between. This CDR3 is CASSPTGGYYDQPQHF. CDR3 nucleotides: TGTGCCAGCAGCCCTACGGGGGGGTATTACGATCAGCCCCAGCATTTT.

The chain links TRBV7-9 to TRBJ2-7; a weak D match, TRBD2 (7 bases). Germline V gene data show CDR1 as SEHNR and CDR2 as FQNEAQ (reference sequence). CDR3 size: 14 residues. Trimming shortened V by 6 bases and J by 3 bases, and 15 bases separated the two germline ends. This CDR3 reads CASRSSGGGYEQYF. In DNA, the CDR3 is TGTGCCAGCAGATCTTCGGGGGGCGGCTACGAGCAGTACTTC.

V is TRBV5-4 and J is TRBJ2-2; a weak D match, TRBD2 (7 bases). Deletions cut 0 bases from V and 7 bases from J, with 10 bases between. The CDR3 runs to 14 residues. The V gene's germline CDR1 is SGHNT and CDR2 YYREEE (reference sequence). The CDR3 sequence: CASSLDRGGGELFF. For the CDR3, the DNA is TGTGCCAGCAGCTTGGATAGGGGGGGCGGGGAGCTGTTTTTT.

This chain joins TRBV6-5 and TRBJ1-2; 7 bases agree with TRBD1. The CDR3 runs to 15 residues. The germline V gene encodes CDR1 MNHEY and CDR2 SVGAGI. V shed 2 bases and J 3 bases; nucleotides not matched to a gene: 6. CDR3 in DNA: TGTGCCAGCAGTTACCTAGGGGGCGCGGACTATGGCTACACCTTC. Its protein is CASSYLGGADYGYTF.

DNA for the CDR3: TGTGCCAGCAGCCAAGGTAGGGGAGGGCAGCCCCAGCATTTT. Protein product: CASSQGRGGQPQHF. The V gene is TRBV3-1 (or the pseudogene TRBV3-2), the J gene TRBJ1-5, with D possibly being TRBD1 (5 bases). Germline V gene sequence: CDR1 LGHDT, CDR2 YNNKEL (reference sequence). The CDR3 has 14 amino acids. V lost 1 base to trimming and J lost 7 bases, with 11 bases between them.

This clone was observed a few times. The chain combines TRBV5-1 with TRBJ2-1; 8 bases fit TRBD1. V dropped 4 bases and J dropped 8; count of bases not matched to a gene: 14. Germline CDR1 SGHRS, CDR2 YFSETQ. The length of the CDR3 is 16 residues. CDR3 DNA sequence: TGCGCCAGCAGCCCCGCCCGGACAGGGTTCGACGATGAGCAGTTCTTC. It encodes CASSPARTGFDDEQFF.

On this clone: A junction boundary mismatches the germline segment, possibly from a read error. The chain joins TRBV6-1 to TRBJ1-1; D is undetermined. CDR1 and CDR2 (germline): MNHNS, SASEGT. The CDR3 totals 13 residues. CDR3 sequence reads: CASSEAANSEAFF. In DNA, the CDR3 is TGTGCCAGCAGTGAAGCTGCGAACTCTGAAGCTTTCTTT.

This clone has just one count. The same CDR3 can be traced to other DNA sequences in this sample. The chain recombines TRBV24-1 with TRBJ2-1, with 9 bases that match TRBD1. Germline V gives CDR1 KGHDR, CDR2 SFDVKD. V was pared by 3 bases and J by 1 base, with 3 bases of the junction left unmatched. This CDR3 is built from 16 residues. The CDR3 sequence is CATSDPTGGSYNEQFF. The CDR3, as DNA: TGTGCCACCAGTGATCCGACAGGGGGATCCTACAATGAGCAGTTCTTC.

The chain carries TRBV12-5 and TRBJ2-3; 7 bases match TRBD2. The germline V gene has CDR1 LGHNT and CDR2 FRNRAP. The V gene end was trimmed by 2 bases and the J gene end by 0 bases; junction bases not matched to a gene: 2. This CDR3 region has 15 residues. As DNA, the CDR3 is TGTGCTAGTGGTTTGTCGCGGGGGAGCACAGATACGCAGTATTTT. This gives the protein CASGLSRGSTDTQYF.

The J gene is TRBJ1-3, the V gene TRBV6-5, with D perhaps matching TRBD1 (5 bases). Germline lookup yields CDR1 MNHEY and CDR2 SVGAGI. This CDR3 comprises 15 residues. Deletions cut 4 bases from V and 2 bases from J, with 12 bases between. CDR3 DNA: TGTGCCAGCAGTTTCCGGGACTTACCTGGAAACACCATATATTTT. Translated, it gives CASSFRDLPGNTIYF.